A selection of T cell receptor beta chains follows, all from one sample in a study of T cell responses to AZD1222 COVID-19 vaccine. This table comes from immunoSEQ multiplex PCR, and its TCRdb copy is limited to in-frame clones, with some not included. The table shows about 120,000 clones, with roughly 89% occurring only once. The source material was peripheral blood, sampled on day 0 of AZD1222 vaccination. The receptors here all came from an adult in good health. Both conserved end residues are part of each CDR3. Each record gives: CDR3 DNA, CDR3 protein, J gene, D gene, clone size, V gene. The D gene is left open where the match is weak. The size field is filled for only some rows; it gives once, few, many or a size class.

DNA: TGTGCCAGCAGCAATCGGACTAGCGGAACAGATACGCAGTATTTT
CDR3: CASSNRTSGTDTQYF
J: TRBJ2-3
D: .
size: .
V: TRBV21-1

DNA: TGTGCCAGCAGCCCGTACGGGGGAGTGGACACCATATATTTT
CDR3: CASSPYGGVDTIYF
J: TRBJ1-3
D: .
size: .
V: TRBV7-9

DNA: TGTGCCAGCAGCGCGTTGGGGGAGGTTTTTGATACGCAGTATTTT
CDR3: CASSALGEVFDTQYF
J: TRBJ2-3
D: .
size: .
V: TRBV3-1/TRBV3-2

DNA: TGTGCCAGTAGTGCCACCCCCGACAATGAGCAGTTCTTC
CDR3: CASSATPDNEQFF
J: TRBJ2-1
D: .
size: .
V: TRBV19

DNA: TGTGCCTGGACCCAGGGAACCTACGAGCAGTACTTC
CDR3: CAWTQGTYEQYF
J: TRBJ2-7
D: .
size: .
V: TRBV30

DNA: TGTGCCAGCAGCCCCGGGGGGCAGGGAAACACCATATATTTT
CDR3: CASSPGGQGNTIYF
J: TRBJ1-3
D: .
size: .
V: TRBV9

DNA: TGTGCCAGCAGCGCCGGGACAGGAGGAGACACCATATATTTT
CDR3: CASSAGTGGDTIYF
J: TRBJ1-3
D: TRBD1
size: .
V: TRBV2

DNA: TGCGCCAGCAGCCAAGGAGGGACAGGTCGCACAGATACGCAGTATTTT
CDR3: CASSQGGTGRTDTQYF
J: TRBJ2-3
D: TRBD1
size: .
V: TRBV4-1

DNA: TGTGCCACCAGCCAGGGAGGGATCGAGACCCAGTACTTC
CDR3: CATSQGGIETQYF
J: TRBJ2-5
D: TRBD2
size: .
V: TRBV24-1

DNA: TGTGCCAGCAGCTTCGGGGGACAGTCCTATGGCTACACCTTC
CDR3: CASSFGGQSYGYTF
J: TRBJ1-2
D: TRBD1
size: once
V: TRBV5-5

DNA: TGTGCCAGCACTGGGACAGGGGGTCGTCAGCCCCAGCATTTT
CDR3: CASTGTGGRQPQHF
J: TRBJ1-5
D: TRBD1
size: .
V: TRBV2

DNA: TGTGCCAGCAGGGGGACAGGGAAGTCCTACGAGCAGTACTTC
CDR3: CASRGTGKSYEQYF
J: TRBJ2-7
D: TRBD1
size: .
V: TRBV2

DNA: TGTGCCAGCAGCTTAGGGCGAACTAATGAAAAACTGTTTTTT
CDR3: CASSLGRTNEKLFF
J: TRBJ1-4
D: .
size: .
V: TRBV13

DNA: TGTGCCAGCAGCTCAAGGGACAGGGATTCACCCCTCCACTTT
CDR3: CASSSRDRDSPLHF
J: TRBJ1-6
D: TRBD1
size: .
V: TRBV5-6

DNA: TGTGCCAGCAGTGAAGAACAGAGCTCCTACAATGAGCAGTTCTTC
CDR3: CASSEEQSSYNEQFF
J: TRBJ2-1
D: .
size: .
V: TRBV2

DNA: TGTGCCAACAGACAGGCGCTAGGGTATGGCTACACCTTC
CDR3: CANRQALGYGYTF
J: TRBJ1-2
D: .
size: .
V: TRBV2

DNA: TGTGCCAGCAGTGAAGCGCTACTGGGATACGAGCAGTACTTC
CDR3: CASSEALLGYEQYF
J: TRBJ2-7
D: .
size: .
V: TRBV6-1

DNA: TGTGCCAGCAGCCGGGGCATGGACAGGGGGCTTCAGCCCCAGCATTTT
CDR3: CASSRGMDRGLQPQHF
J: TRBJ1-5
D: TRBD1
size: .
V: TRBV14

DNA: TGTGCCAGCAGCCCGTGGCGCGCCGAGCAGTTCTTC
CDR3: CASSPWRAEQFF
J: TRBJ2-1
D: .
size: .
V: TRBV13

DNA: TGTGCCAGCAGCTCCACGGGGGAGGACAGGGAAAATGGGGTGCATTACAATGAGCAGTTCTTC
CDR3: CASSSTGEDRENGVHYNEQFF
J: TRBJ2-1
D: TRBD1
size: .
V: TRBV28

DNA: TGTGCCACCAGTGGTAAGGGGGCTCGCGGCAATCAGCCCCAGCATTTT
CDR3: CATSGKGARGNQPQHF
J: TRBJ1-5
D: TRBD1
size: .
V: TRBV24-1

DNA: TGTGCCAGCACGCAGTTCAACCCAAACACCGGGGAGCTGTTTTTT
CDR3: CASTQFNPNTGELFF
J: TRBJ2-2
D: .
size: .
V: TRBV2

DNA: TGTGCCAGCAGCCTCCTCGGTTCCTCTGGAAACACCATATATTTT
CDR3: CASSLLGSSGNTIYF
J: TRBJ1-3
D: .
size: .
V: TRBV6-2/TRBV6-3

DNA: TGTGCCAGCAGCTTGGGAGAATACGAGCAGTACTTC
CDR3: CASSLGEYEQYF
J: TRBJ2-7
D: .
size: .
V: TRBV5-6

DNA: TGTGCCAGCAGAACTAGCGGGAGCTATCAAGGGGGTAGCTCCTACGAGCAGTACTTC
CDR3: CASRTSGSYQGGSSYEQYF
J: TRBJ2-7
D: TRBD2
size: .
V: TRBV28

DNA: TGTGCCACCAGTGGACCGAACACCGGGGAGCTGTTTTTT
CDR3: CATSGPNTGELFF
J: TRBJ2-2
D: .
size: .
V: TRBV24-1

DNA: TGTGCCAGCAGCGTTGAAGGTGGGATGACTAGCACAGATACGCAGTATTTT
CDR3: CASSVEGGMTSTDTQYF
J: TRBJ2-3
D: .
size: .
V: TRBV9

DNA: TGTGCCAGCAGGGACATTAGACAGGGGAAGAACTATGGCTACACCTTC
CDR3: CASRDIRQGKNYGYTF
J: TRBJ1-2
D: TRBD1
size: few
V: TRBV3-1/TRBV3-2

DNA: TGTGCCAGCAGTGGAGACAGGGCCCGGAACTTC
CDR3: CASSGDRARNF
J: TRBJ2-5
D: TRBD1
size: .
V: TRBV2

DNA: TGTGCCAGCTCACCACCGGCTAGCGGGTGGAGGGGTGAGCAGTTCTTC
CDR3: CASSPPASGWRGEQFF
J: TRBJ2-1
D: TRBD2
size: .
V: TRBV18

DNA: TGCGCCAGCAGCATTACAGGGGCTCTTAATGAAAAACTGTTTTTT
CDR3: CASSITGALNEKLFF
J: TRBJ1-4
D: TRBD1
size: few
V: TRBV5-1

DNA: TGTGCCAGCAGCACCGGACAGGGGGCCACTGGCTACACCTTC
CDR3: CASSTGQGATGYTF
J: TRBJ1-2
D: TRBD1
size: .
V: TRBV5-4

DNA: TGTGCCAGCAGCGTAGCTAGCACCGGAGGAGAGACCCAGTACTTC
CDR3: CASSVASTGGETQYF
J: TRBJ2-5
D: .
size: .
V: TRBV9

DNA: TGTGCCAGCAGCGTAGAGCAGGGGTATTTGAACACTGAAGCTTTCTTT
CDR3: CASSVEQGYLNTEAFF
J: TRBJ1-1
D: .
size: .
V: TRBV9

DNA: TGTGCCAGCAGCCCGGCGTTAGAGACCCAGTACTTC
CDR3: CASSPALETQYF
J: TRBJ2-5
D: .
size: .
V: TRBV7-9

DNA: TGTGCCAGCAGCTTTTTCGCGGGAGGGTACTACAATGAGCAGTTCTTC
CDR3: CASSFFAGGYYNEQFF
J: TRBJ2-1
D: TRBD2
size: once
V: TRBV5-6

DNA: TGTGCCAGTAGTATAGTTGTGACCGGGGAGCTGTTTTTT
CDR3: CASSIVVTGELFF
J: TRBJ2-2
D: .
size: .
V: TRBV19